A single sample gave rise to the 13 T cell receptor beta chains below, sequenced in a study of shared clonotypes between healthy human individuals (dated by TCRdb to the early 2020s). Receptor amplification or capture employed the immunoSEQ multiplex PCR assay. Drawn from immuneACCESS, this table holds only the in-frame rearrangements with V and J called that TCRdb kept. Clones are partly lost; checked studies trace under half to an unresolved V gene and leave the rest unexplained. In this sample the table shows fewer than 1.6 million clones, 98% of which occur a single time. In total, the top ten clones hold about 0.4% of the sample. Sequencing used naive CD4+ T cells sorted from blood. Per the publication, the cell subset or site label means: CD45RA+ positively selected. Receptor source: a man aged 30 to 39 in good health.

The chain is built from TRBV7-3 and TRBJ2-1, with 10 bases that match TRBD2. This CDR3 is built from 14 residues. Germline V gene lookup returns CDR1 SGHTA and CDR2 FQGTGA. V dropped 5 bases and J dropped 8; count of bases not matched to a gene: 6. The CDR3 reads CASSRTSGGHEQFF. The CDR3 DNA reads TGTGCCAGCAGCCGGACTAGCGGAGGCCATGAGCAGTTCTTC.

The V and J genes are TRBV27 and TRBJ2-1; possibly TRBD2 for D (6 bases). V gave up 3 bases and J gave up 2 bases, with 8 bases separating them. The CDR3 is 14 amino acids. The germline V gene encodes CDR1 MNHEY and CDR2 SMNVEV (reference sequence). CDR3 nucleotides: TGTGCCAGCAGTTTGGGGGGTCCCTACAATGAGCAGTTCTTC. Protein: CASSLGGPYNEQFF.

The CDR3 loop is CASSLLTSNYGYTF. As DNA, the CDR3 is TGTGCCAGCAGTTTATTGACAAGTAACTATGGCTACACCTTC. The chain is built from TRBV28 and TRBJ1-2, with unresolved D. The V end was cut by 1 base, the J end by 1 base, with 7 bases between. The CDR3 has 14 amino acids. In germline, CDR1 is MDHEN, CDR2 SYDVKM.

The rearrangement uses TRBV20-1 and TRBJ2-7; a possible D gene is TRBD1 (6 bases). The CDR3 sequence is 11 residues long. Germline V gene data show CDR1 as DFQATT and CDR2 as SNEGSKA (reference sequence). Trimming stripped 5 bases from V and 6 bases from J, with 11 bases between. In DNA form, the CDR3 reads TGCAGTGCTTGTCAGGGGCCCGAGCAGTACTTC. Encoded protein: CSACQGPEQYF.

The J gene is TRBJ2-7, the V gene TRBV2; TRBD1 agrees at 8 bases. The CDR3 consists of 13 residues. With 6 bases clipped from V and 5 bases from J, the junction kept 6 bases outside the gene matches. Germline values: CDR1 SNHLY, CDR2 FYNNEI. For the CDR3, the DNA is TGTGCCAGCAGGGACAGGGCTGGGAACGAGCAGTACTTC. Its translation: CASRDRAGNEQYF.

V usage is TRBV5-6 and J usage is TRBJ1-4; perhaps TRBD1 as D (5 bases). From germline, CDR1 is SGHDT and CDR2 YYEEEE. The CDR3 sequence is 14 residues long. V was clipped by 0 bases and J by 5 bases, with 8 bases between them. The CDR3 DNA is TGTGCCAGCAGCTTGGGACAGCCCAATGAAAAACTGTTTTTT. This gives the protein CASSLGQPNEKLFF.

The CDR3: CASGLVRGLAGVGYEQYF. DNA of the CDR3: TGTGCTAGTGGTTTGGTTCGGGGACTAGCGGGAGTAGGCTACGAGCAGTACTTC. J is TRBJ2-7 and V is TRBV12-5, with TRBD2 matching 14 bases. The germline V gene encodes CDR1 LGHNT and CDR2 FRNRAP. With 0 bases clipped from V and 3 bases from J, the junction kept 7 bases outside the gene matches. The CDR3 contains 18 residues.

This clone was seen once. The CDR3 DNA reads TGCGCCAGCAGCCAACCCAGGGTGAAGGGCGAAGCTTTCTTT. Amino acids: CASSQPRVKGEAFF. This rearrangement joins TRBV4-1 to TRBJ1-1, with D perhaps TRBD1 (5 bases). The V end lost 2 bases, the J end lost 8 bases, and 15 bases lay between the germline ends. CDR1 MGHRA and CDR2 YSYEKL come from the germline V gene. The CDR3 is 14 residues long.

For this clone: Germline and junction disagree at one end, which may indicate a read error. CDR3 nucleotide sequence: TGTGCCTGGAGTGTACTTTTCCGGACTGTCTTC. It codes for CAWSVLFRTVF. This chain joins TRBV30 and TRBJ2-1, with D perhaps TRBD2 (5 bases). Germline values: CDR1 GTSNPN, CDR2 SVGIG (reference sequence). This CDR3 has 11 residues.

The chain joins TRBV11-2 to TRBJ1-2; TRBD1 might be the D (5 bases). V lost 1 base, J lost 5 bases, and 17 bases lay in between. CDR3 length equals 16 residues. Germline CDR1 SGHAT, CDR2 FQNNGV. The CDR3 nucleotides read TGTGCCAGCAGCTTAGTTGCTCCGGGGGGTCGTTATGGCTACACCTTC. As protein: CASSLVAPGGRYGYTF.

The CDR3 reads CASSRTSGSDTYEQYF. The CDR3 region has the DNA TGTGCCAGCAGTAGAACTAGCGGGAGCGACACCTACGAGCAGTACTTC. The rearrangement uses TRBV7-9 and TRBJ2-7; 11 bases map to TRBD2. The V segment lost 6 bases and the J segment 2 bases; nucleotides outside the gene matches: 9. The length of the CDR3 is 16 residues. Looked up from germline, CDR1 is SEHNR and CDR2 is FQNEAQ (reference sequence).

The chain couples TRBV25-1 to TRBJ1-1; no clear D. The CDR3 spans 15 residues. The germline gives CDR1 MGHDK, CDR2 SYGVNS. V lost 4 bases, J lost 2 bases, and 14 bases lay in between. CDR3 sequence reads: CASSGPGLTNTEAFF. The CDR3 DNA sequence: TGTGCCAGCAGTGGCCCTGGACTGACTAACACTGAAGCTTTCTTT.

This clone has only one observation. This chain links TRBV15 with TRBJ2-7; TRBD2 aligns across 16 bases. Germline V gene sequence: CDR1 LNHNV, CDR2 YYDKDF (reference sequence). V dropped 1 base and J dropped 6; count of bases not matched to a gene: 3. This CDR3 has 16 amino acids. CDR3 sequence: CATSRAGTSGRGEQYF. The CDR3 nucleotides are TGTGCCACCAGCAGAGCCGGGACTAGCGGGAGGGGCGAGCAGTACTTC.